The T cell receptor (beta chain) under discussion was sequenced for a study of control samples from healthy donors and cancer patients. As regards this clone: One end of the junction is discordant with germline, which a read error may explain.

Libraries were prepared by immunoSEQ multiplex PCR; TCRdb keeps only in-frame clonotypes and omits some of them. The sample shows 120,000 or so clones, approximately 90% of them seen only once. The CDR3 has 11 residues. CDR1 DFQATT and CDR2 SNEGSKA come from the germline V gene (reference sequence). The gene calls are TRBV20-1 and TRBJ1-2; no reliable D call. Sequenced material: blood. The origin of this receptor is a man in his late teens or twenties in good health. The CDR3 sequence is CSAPGVPGYSF. Written as DNA, the CDR3 is TGCAGTGCCCCCGGCGTCCCTGGCTACTCCTTC.